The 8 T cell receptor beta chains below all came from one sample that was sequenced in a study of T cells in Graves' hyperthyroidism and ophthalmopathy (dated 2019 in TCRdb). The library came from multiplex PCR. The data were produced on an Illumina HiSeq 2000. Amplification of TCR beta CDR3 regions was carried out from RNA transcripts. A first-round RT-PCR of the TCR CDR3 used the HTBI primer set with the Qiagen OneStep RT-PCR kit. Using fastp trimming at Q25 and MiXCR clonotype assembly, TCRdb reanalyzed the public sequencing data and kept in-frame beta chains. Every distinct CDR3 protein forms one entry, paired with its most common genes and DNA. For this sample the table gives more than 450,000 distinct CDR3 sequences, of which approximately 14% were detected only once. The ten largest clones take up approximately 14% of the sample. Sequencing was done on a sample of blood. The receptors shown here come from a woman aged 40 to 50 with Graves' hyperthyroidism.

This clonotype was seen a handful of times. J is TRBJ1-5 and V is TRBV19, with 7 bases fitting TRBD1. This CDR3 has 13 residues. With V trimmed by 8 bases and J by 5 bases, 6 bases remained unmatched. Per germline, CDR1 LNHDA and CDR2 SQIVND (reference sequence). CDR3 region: CASADRADQPQHF. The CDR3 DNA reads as TGTGCCAGTGCAGACAGGGCGGATCAGCCCCAGCATTTT.

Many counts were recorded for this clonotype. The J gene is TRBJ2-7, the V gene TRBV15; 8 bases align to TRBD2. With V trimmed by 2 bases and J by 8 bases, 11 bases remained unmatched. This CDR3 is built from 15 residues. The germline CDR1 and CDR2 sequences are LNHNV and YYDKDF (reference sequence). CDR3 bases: TGTGCCACCAGCAGACTAGCGGGTATACACCCGAAGCAGTACTTC. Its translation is CATSRLAGIHPKQYF.

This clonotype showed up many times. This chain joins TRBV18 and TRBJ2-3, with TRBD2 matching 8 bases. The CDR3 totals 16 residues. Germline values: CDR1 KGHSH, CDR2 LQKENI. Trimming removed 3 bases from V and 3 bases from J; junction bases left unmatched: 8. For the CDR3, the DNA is TGTGCCAGCTCACCTCTCCTAGCGGGCGGGACAGATACGCAGTATTTT. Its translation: CASSPLLAGGTDTQYF.

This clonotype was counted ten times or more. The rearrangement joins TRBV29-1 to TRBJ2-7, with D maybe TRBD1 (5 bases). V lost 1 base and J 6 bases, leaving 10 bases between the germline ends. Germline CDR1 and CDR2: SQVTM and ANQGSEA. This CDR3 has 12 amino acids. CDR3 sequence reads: CSVEGRGGEQYF. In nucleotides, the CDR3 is TGCAGCGTTGAAGGTAGGGGTGGCGAGCAGTACTTC.

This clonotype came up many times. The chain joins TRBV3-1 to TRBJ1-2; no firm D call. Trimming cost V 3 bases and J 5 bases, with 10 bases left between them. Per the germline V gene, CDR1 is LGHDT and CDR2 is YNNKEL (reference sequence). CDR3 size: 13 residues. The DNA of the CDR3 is TGTGCCAGCAGCCAGGGATTGCGGTATGGCTACACCTTC. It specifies CASSQGLRYGYTF.

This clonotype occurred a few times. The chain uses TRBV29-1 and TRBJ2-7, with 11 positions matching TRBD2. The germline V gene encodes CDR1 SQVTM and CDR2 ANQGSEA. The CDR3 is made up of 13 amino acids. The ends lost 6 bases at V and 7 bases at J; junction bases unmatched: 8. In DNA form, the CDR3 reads TGCAGCGTCGGGACTAGCGGCCCTGAGGAGCAGTACTTC. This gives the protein CSVGTSGPEEQYF.

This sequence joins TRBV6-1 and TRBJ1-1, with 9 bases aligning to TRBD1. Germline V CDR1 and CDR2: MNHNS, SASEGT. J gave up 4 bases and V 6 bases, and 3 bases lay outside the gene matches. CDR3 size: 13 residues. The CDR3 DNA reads TGTGCCAGCAGAGACAGGGGGTTCACTGAAGCTTTCTTT. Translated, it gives CASRDRGFTEAFF.

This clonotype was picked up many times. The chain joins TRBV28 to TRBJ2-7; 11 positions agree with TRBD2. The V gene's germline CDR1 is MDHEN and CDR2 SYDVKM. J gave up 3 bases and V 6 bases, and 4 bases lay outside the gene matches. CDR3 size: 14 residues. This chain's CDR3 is CASRPGLADYEQYF. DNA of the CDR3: TGTGCCAGCAGACCGGGACTAGCGGACTACGAGCAGTACTTC.